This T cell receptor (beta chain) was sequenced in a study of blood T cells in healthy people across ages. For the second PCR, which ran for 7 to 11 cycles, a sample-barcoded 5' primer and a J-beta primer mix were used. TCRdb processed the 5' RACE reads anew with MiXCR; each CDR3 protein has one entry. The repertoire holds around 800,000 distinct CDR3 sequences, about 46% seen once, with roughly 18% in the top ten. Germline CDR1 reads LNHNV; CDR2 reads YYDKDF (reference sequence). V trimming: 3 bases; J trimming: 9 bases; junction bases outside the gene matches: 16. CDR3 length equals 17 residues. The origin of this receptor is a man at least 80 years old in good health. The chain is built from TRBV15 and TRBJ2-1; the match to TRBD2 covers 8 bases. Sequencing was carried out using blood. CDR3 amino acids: CATSRNRGGAGEGEQFF. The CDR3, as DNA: TGTGCCACCAGCAGGAACCGAGGAGGAGCGGGAGAAGGTGAGCAGTTCTTC.